This T cell receptor beta chain comes out of a study of blood T cells in healthy people across ages. Germline assignment: CDR1 SQVTM and CDR2 ANQGSEA. V dropped 3 bases and J dropped 1 base, with 7 bases sitting between them. The CDR3 is made up of 13 amino acids. With a J-beta primer mix and a sample-barcoded 5' primer, a second PCR ran roughly 6 to 11 cycles. TCRdb re-called the 5' RACE reads with MiXCR, one entry per CDR3 protein. Among over 1,500,000 distinct CDR3 sequences listed, 49% were seen once. This rearrangement joins TRBV29-1 to TRBJ2-4; D is unclear. Sequenced input: blood. The receptor was derived from a woman between 40 and 50 years old in good health. For the CDR3, the DNA is TGCAGCGTTGATTCTGGGGCCAAAAACATTCAGTACTTC. Translating it yields CSVDSGAKNIQYF. Complete variable domain (other parts from reference TRBV29-1 and TRBJ2-4): SAVISQKPSRDICQRGTSLTIQCQVDSQVTMMFWYRQQPGQSLTLIATANQGSEATYESGFVIDKFPISRPNLTFSTLTVSNMSPEDSSIYLCSVDSGAKNIQYFGAGTRLSVL.